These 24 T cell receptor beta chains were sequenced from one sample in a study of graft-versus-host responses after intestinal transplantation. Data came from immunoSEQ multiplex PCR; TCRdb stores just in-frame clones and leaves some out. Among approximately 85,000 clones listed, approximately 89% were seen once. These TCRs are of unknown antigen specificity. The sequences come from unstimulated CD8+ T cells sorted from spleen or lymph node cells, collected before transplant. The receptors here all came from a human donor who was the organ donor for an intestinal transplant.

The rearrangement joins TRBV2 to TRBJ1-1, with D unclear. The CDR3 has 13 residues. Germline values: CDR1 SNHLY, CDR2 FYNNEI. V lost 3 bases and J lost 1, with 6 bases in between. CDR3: CASSEGWNTEAFF. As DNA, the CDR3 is TGTGCCAGCAGTGAGGGATGGAACACTGAAGCTTTCTTT.

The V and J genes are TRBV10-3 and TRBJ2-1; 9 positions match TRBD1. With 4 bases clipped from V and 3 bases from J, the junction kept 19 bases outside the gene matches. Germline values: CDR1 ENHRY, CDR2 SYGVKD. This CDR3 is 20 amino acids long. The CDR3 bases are TGTGCCATCAGTGCCTACCTCGGGACAGGGTATGTTGGGTTCTACAATGAGCAGTTCTTC. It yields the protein CAISAYLGTGYVGFYNEQFF.

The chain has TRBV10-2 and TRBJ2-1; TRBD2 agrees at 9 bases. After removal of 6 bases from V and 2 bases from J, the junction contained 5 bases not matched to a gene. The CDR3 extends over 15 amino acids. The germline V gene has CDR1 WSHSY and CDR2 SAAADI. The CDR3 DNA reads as TGCGCCAGCAGCCGACTAGCGGCAACCTACAATGAGCAGTTCTTC. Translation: CASSRLAATYNEQFF.

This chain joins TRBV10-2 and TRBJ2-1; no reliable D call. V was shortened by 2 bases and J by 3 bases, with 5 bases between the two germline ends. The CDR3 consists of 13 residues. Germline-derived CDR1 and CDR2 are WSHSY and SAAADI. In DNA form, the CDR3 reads TGCGCCAGCAGTGAGAACCACTACAATGAGCAGTTCTTC. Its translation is CASSENHYNEQFF.

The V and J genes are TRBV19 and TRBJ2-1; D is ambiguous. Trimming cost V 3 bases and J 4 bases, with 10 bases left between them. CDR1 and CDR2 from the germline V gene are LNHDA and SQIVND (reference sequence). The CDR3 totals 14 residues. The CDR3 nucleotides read TGTGCCAGTAGTATGTCTGCACCGTACAATGAGCAGTTCTTC. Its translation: CASSMSAPYNEQFF.

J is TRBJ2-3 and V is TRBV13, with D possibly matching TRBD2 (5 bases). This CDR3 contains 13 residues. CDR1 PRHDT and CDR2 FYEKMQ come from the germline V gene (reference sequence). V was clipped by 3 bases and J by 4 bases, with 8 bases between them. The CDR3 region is CASSLSGSDTQYF. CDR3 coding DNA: TGTGCCAGCAGCTTGTCGGGGTCAGATACGCAGTATTTT.

CDR3 nucleotides: TGTGCCAGCAGCACCCACACCGGGGAGCTGTTTTTT. This gives the protein CASSTHTGELFF. The chain joins TRBV7-3 to TRBJ2-2; D is uncertain. Germline CDR1 SGHTA, CDR2 FQGTGA. The ends were cut back, 5 bases at V and 3 bases at J, with 4 bases in the middle. The CDR3 runs to 12 residues.

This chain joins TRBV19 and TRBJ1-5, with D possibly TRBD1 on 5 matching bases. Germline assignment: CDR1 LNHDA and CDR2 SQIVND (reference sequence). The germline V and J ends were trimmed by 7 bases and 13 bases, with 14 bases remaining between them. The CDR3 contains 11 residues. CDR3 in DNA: TGTGCCAGTAATGAAGGGGACTTTCAGCATTTT. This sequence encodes CASNEGDFQHF.

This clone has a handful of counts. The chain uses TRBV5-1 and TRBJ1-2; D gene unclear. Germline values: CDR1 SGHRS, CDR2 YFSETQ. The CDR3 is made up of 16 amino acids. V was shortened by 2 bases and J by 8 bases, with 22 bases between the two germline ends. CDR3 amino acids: CASSFAVTPGVWGYTF. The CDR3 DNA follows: TGCGCCAGCAGCTTTGCGGTAACACCAGGCGTATGGGGCTACACCTTC.

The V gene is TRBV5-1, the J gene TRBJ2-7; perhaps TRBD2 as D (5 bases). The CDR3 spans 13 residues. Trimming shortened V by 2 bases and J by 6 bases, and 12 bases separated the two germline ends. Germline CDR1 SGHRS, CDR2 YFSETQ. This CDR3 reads CASSFEGGPEQYF. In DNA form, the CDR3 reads TGCGCCAGCAGCTTTGAAGGAGGACCCGAGCAGTACTTC.

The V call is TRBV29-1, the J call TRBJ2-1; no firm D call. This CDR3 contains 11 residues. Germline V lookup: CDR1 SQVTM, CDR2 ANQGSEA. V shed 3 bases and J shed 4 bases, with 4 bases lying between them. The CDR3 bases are TGCAGCGTTGAGTTTTACAATGAGCAGTTCTTC. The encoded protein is CSVEFYNEQFF.

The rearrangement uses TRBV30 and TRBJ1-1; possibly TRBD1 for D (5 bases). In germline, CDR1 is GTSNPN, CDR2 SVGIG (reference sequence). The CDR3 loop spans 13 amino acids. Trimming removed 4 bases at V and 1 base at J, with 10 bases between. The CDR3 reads CAWTMGGNTEAFF. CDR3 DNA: TGTGCCTGGACCATGGGGGGGAACACTGAAGCTTTCTTT.

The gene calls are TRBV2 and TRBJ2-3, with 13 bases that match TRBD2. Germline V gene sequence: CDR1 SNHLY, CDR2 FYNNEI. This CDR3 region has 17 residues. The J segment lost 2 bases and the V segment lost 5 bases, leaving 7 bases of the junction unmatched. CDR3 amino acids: CASSNTGTSGDTDTQYF. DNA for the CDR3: TGTGCCAGCAGTAACACCGGGACTAGCGGGGACACAGATACGCAGTATTTT.

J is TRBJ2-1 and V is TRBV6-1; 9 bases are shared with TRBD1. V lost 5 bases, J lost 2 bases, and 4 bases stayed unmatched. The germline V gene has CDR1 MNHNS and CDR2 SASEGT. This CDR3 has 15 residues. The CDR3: CASSSGTGTYNEQFF. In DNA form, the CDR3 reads TGTGCCAGCAGTTCCGGGACAGGGACCTACAATGAGCAGTTCTTC.

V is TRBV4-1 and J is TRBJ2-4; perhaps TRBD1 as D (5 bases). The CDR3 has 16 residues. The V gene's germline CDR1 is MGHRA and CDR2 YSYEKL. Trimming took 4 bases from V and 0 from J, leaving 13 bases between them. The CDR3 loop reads CASSRFFGAAKNIQYF. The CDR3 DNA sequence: TGCGCCAGCAGCCGCTTTTTTGGGGCAGCCAAAAACATTCAGTACTTC.

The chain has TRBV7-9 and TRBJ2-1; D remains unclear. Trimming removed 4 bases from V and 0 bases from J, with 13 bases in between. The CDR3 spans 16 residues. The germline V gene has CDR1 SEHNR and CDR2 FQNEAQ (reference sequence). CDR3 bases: TGTGCCAGCAGCTCTTTAGACATAAACTCCTACAATGAGCAGTTCTTC. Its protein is CASSSLDINSYNEQFF.

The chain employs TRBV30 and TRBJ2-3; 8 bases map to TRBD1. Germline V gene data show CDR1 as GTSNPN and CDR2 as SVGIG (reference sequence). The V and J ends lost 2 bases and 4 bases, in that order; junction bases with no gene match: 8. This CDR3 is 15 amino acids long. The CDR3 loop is CAWSRTGFGPDTQYF. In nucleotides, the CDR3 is TGTGCCTGGAGTCGGACAGGGTTCGGCCCAGATACGCAGTATTTT.

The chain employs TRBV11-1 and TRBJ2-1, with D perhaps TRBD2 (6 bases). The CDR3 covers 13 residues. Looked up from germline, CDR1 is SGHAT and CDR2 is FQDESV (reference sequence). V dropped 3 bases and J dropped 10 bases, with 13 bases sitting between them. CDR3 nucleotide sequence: TGTGCCAGCAGCTTTATAGCGGTCGGCGAGCAGTTCTTC. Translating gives CASSFIAVGEQFF. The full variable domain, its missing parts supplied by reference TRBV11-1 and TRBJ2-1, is EAEVAQSPRYKITEKSQAVAFWCDPISGHATLYWYRQILGQGPELLVQFQDESVVDDSQLPKDRFSAERLKGVDSTLKIQPAELGDSAMYLCASSFIAVGEQFFGPGTRLTVL.

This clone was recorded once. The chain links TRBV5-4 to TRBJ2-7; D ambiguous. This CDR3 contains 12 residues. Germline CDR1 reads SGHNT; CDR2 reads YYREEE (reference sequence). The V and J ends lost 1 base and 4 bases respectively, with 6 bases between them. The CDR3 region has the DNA TGTGCCAGCAGCTTGTTCCCATACGAGCAGTACTTC. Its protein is CASSLFPYEQYF. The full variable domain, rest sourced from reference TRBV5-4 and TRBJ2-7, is ETGVTQSPTHLIKTRGQQVTLRCSSQSGHNTVSWYQQALGQGPQFIFQYYREEENGRGNFPPRFSGLQFPNYSSELNVNALELDDSALYLCASSLFPYEQYFGPGTRLTVT.

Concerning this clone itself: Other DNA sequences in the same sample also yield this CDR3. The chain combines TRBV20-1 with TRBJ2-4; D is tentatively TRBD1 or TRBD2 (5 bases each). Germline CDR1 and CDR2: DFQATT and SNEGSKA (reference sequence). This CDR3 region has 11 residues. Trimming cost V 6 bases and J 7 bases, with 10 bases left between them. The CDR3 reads CSAGEGNIQYF. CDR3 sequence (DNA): TGCAGTGCCGGAGAGGGGAACATTCAGTACTTC.

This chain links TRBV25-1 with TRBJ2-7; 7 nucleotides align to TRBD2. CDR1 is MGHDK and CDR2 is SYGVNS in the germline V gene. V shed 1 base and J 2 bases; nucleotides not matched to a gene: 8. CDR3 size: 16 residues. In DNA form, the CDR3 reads TGTGCCAGCAGTGAATCACACGGGAGGAACCCCTACGAGCAGTACTTC. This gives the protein CASSESHGRNPYEQYF.

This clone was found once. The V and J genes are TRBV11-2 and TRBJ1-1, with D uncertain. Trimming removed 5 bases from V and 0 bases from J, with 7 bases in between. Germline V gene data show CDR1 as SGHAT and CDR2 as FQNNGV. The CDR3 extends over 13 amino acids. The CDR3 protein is CASSTYLNTEAFF. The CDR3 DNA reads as TGTGCCAGCAGCACCTACTTGAACACTGAAGCTTTCTTT.

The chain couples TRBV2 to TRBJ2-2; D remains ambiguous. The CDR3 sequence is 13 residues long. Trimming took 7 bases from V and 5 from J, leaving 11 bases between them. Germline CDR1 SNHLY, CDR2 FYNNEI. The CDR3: CASINAVTGELFF. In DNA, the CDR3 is TGTGCCAGCATCAACGCAGTAACCGGGGAGCTGTTTTTT.

The CDR3: CASSLEYGEETQYF. In nucleotides, the CDR3 is TGTGCCAGCAGCTTGGAGTACGGGGAGGAGACCCAGTACTTC. This chain joins TRBV5-6 and TRBJ2-5; TRBD2 might be the D (5 bases). V was cut by 0 bases and J by 5 bases, with 11 bases left in between. Germline assignment: CDR1 SGHDT and CDR2 YYEEEE. The CDR3 is made up of 14 amino acids.